A single TCR beta chain is shown here with its context. What it binds is not known. Trimming pared 3 bases from V and 7 bases from J, leaving 10 bases between. This CDR3 contains 13 residues. Germline CDR1 reads DFQATT; CDR2 reads SNEGSKA (reference sequence). These data originate in a study of CD8+CD57+ T cells in acquired aplastic anemia. Study background: The DNA of sorted CD4+ and CD8+ cells averaged 3.2 ug.

TCR beta VDJ and CDR3 were profiled, and genomic DNA was the template. One entry per CDR3 protein, called by TCRdb with MiXCR from the reads. The data show 200,000 to 250,000 distinct CDR3 sequences, more than 55% seen once. An expansion of CD8+CD57+ cells by flow cytometry had been shown in patients chosen for sequencing. Patients were therapy-naive when their blood was sampled. Broader study findings: Comparison of patients with controls identified approximately 28 shared CD8+ CDR3 sequences.

V usage is TRBV20-1 and J usage is TRBJ1-6, with D hard to call. This receptor was obtained from a human donor with aplastic anemia. Sample: sorted CD4+, CD8+, or CD8+CD57+ T cells (not recorded which) from PBMCs. The chain's CDR3 is CSASPAPNSPLHF. The DNA for the CDR3 is TGCAGTGCTAGTCCAGCCCCAAATTCACCCCTCCACTTT.